This passage covers 10 T cell receptor beta chains from one sample sequenced in a study of T cells after yellow fever vaccination. From the 5' RACE reads, TCRdb called clonotypes with MiXCR, one entry per CDR3 protein. The data hold about 360,000 distinct CDR3 sequences, with more than 5.5% observed a single time. The specimen was PBMCs, collected 5 days after the yellow fever booster vaccination. The receptor set was obtained from a man between 25 and 39 years old who received the YFV17D yellow fever vaccine.

The chain couples TRBV29-1 to TRBJ2-7; 8 bases match TRBD1. The V and J ends lost 3 bases and 4 bases, in that order; junction bases with no gene match: 5. The CDR3 length is 13 residues. CDR1 is SQVTM and CDR2 is ANQGSEA in the germline V gene. The CDR3 sequence is CSVDSGQAYEQYF. The CDR3 DNA sequence: TGCAGCGTTGACTCGGGACAGGCGTACGAGCAGTACTTC.

V gene TRBV29-1 combines with J gene TRBJ2-1; TRBD1 might be the D (6 bases). CDR3 length: 13 residues. V lost 7 bases, J lost 6 bases, and 16 bases lay in between. The germline CDR1 and CDR2 sequences are SQVTM and ANQGSEA. The CDR3 here is CSADHWDINEQFF. Here the CDR3 DNA reads TGCAGCGCCGATCACTGGGACATCAATGAGCAGTTCTTC.

This clonotype was counted a few times. Here the CDR3 reads CASSSTSLGDEQFF. In DNA form, the CDR3 reads TGTGCCAGCAGCTCGACTAGTCTCGGCGATGAGCAGTTCTTC. V usage is TRBV7-8 and J usage is TRBJ2-1; the D gene is possibly TRBD2 (6 bases). V lost 4 bases to trimming and J lost 8 bases, with 15 bases between them. This CDR3 has 14 residues. Germline lookup yields CDR1 SGHVS and CDR2 FQNEAQ.

Only a few counts were recorded for this clonotype. The J gene is TRBJ2-2, the V gene TRBV7-8, with a tentative D call TRBD1 (5 bases). CDR1 is SGHVS, CDR2 FQNEAQ, per germline. Trimming took off 2 bases at V and 6 bases at J, with 16 bases between the two ends. There are 16 residues in the CDR3. CDR3 DNA sequence: TGTGCCAGCAGCTTAAGGGGCGCGGTTAAAGCCGGGGAGCTGTTTTTT. This sequence encodes CASSLRGAVKAGELFF. The full variable domain, in which reference TRBV7-8 and TRBJ2-2 provide the parts outside the CDR3, is GAGVSQSPRYKVAKRGQDVALRCDPISGHVSLFWYQQALGQGPEFLTYFQNEAQLDKSGLPSDRFFAERPEGSVSTLKIQRTQQEDSAVYLCASSLRGAVKAGELFFGEGSRLTVL.

This clonotype has ten or more counts. Relative to the germline gene, one junction end is altered; a read error may explain this. J is TRBJ2-1 and V is TRBV29-1, with no clear D. This CDR3 has 14 residues. Germline CDR1 is SQVTM and CDR2 is ANQGSEA. CDR3 sequence reads: CSVEKQGRGNQQFF. The CDR3 DNA reads TGCAGCGTTGAAAAGCAAGGGCGCGGCAATCAGCAGTTCTTC.

J is TRBJ2-5 and V is TRBV20-1; 11 nucleotides match TRBD2. The CDR3 totals 14 residues. V gave up 6 bases and J gave up 4 bases; unmatched junction bases: 7. Germline CDR1 DFQATT, CDR2 SNEGSKA (reference sequence). CDR3 region: CSAHSGRAPETQYF. CDR3 nucleotide sequence: TGCAGTGCACATAGCGGGAGGGCCCCAGAGACCCAGTACTTC.

The chain recombines TRBV25-1 with TRBJ2-5; possibly TRBD2 for D (6 bases). This CDR3 contains 15 residues. Germline V lookup: CDR1 MGHDK, CDR2 SYGVNS. Trimming shortened V by 1 base and J by 1 base, and 10 bases separated the two germline ends. CDR3 in DNA: TGTGCCAGCAGTGAATCTGCGGGAACCCAAGAGACCCAGTACTTC. Translated, it gives CASSESAGTQETQYF.

The table lists this clonotype with many counts. The chain employs TRBV30 and TRBJ2-7; D is perhaps TRBD2 (5 bases). The germline gives CDR1 GTSNPN, CDR2 SVGIG (reference sequence). V lost 8 bases to trimming and J lost 4 bases, with 21 bases between them. The length of the CDR3 is 14 residues. Written as DNA, the CDR3 is TGTGCCGGATGGCCTAGGACTCCCAATTACGAGCAGTACTTC. Its translation is CAGWPRTPNYEQYF.

This clonotype was seen repeatedly, ten times or more. The chain uses TRBV20-1 and TRBJ2-1; D might be TRBD1 (5 bases). The CDR3 consists of 13 residues. Germline V gives CDR1 DFQATT, CDR2 SNEGSKA (reference sequence). V lost 3 bases and J lost 4, with 10 bases in between. Here the CDR3 DNA reads TGCAGTGCTAGGGGGCACACGTACAATGAGCAGTTCTTC. Amino acids: CSARGHTYNEQFF.

This clonotype came up many times. V is TRBV5-6 and J is TRBJ2-5; D perhaps matches TRBD1 (7 bases). This CDR3 is built from 11 residues. Deletions cut 7 bases from V and 7 bases from J, with 11 bases between. CDR1 is SGHDT, CDR2 YYEEEE, per germline. The CDR3 loop is CASGQGGTQYF. CDR3 in DNA: TGTGCCAGCGGCCAGGGGGGGACCCAGTACTTC.